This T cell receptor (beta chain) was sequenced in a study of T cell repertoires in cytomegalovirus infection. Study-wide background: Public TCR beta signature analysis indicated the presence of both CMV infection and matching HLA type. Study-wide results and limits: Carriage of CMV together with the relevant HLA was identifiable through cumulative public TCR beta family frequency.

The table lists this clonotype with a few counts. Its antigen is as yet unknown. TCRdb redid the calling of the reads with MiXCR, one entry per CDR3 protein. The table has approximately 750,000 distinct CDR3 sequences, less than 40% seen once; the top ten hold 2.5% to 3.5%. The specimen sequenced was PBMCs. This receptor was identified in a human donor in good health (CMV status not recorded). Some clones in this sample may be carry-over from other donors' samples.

CDR3 sequence reads: CASSESQGWRETQYF. As DNA, the CDR3 is TGTGCCAGCAGTGAAAGCCAGGGATGGCGAGAGACCCAGTACTTC. The chain employs TRBV6-1 and TRBJ2-5, with D perhaps matching TRBD1 (5 bases). V dropped 2 bases and J dropped 4 bases, with 14 bases sitting between them. The CDR3 is made up of 15 amino acids. Germline V lookup: CDR1 MNHNS, CDR2 SASEGT.